Listed below are T cell receptor beta chains from one sample, sequenced in a study of T cell responses to AZD1222 COVID-19 vaccine. Profiled with immunoSEQ multiplex PCR; TCRdb holds only in-frame clones, not every one. The table includes 150,000 or so clones, roughly 90% detected once. The source was peripheral blood, collected on day 0 of AZD1222 vaccination. These receptors were collected from an adult in good health. Both conserved end residues are part of each CDR3. Each record gives: CDR3 protein, CDR3 DNA, V gene, CDR3 length, clone size, D gene, J gene. D genes are given only for firm matches. Rows may omit the clone size; those that give it use once, few, many or a size class.

CDR3: CASRFFGAEEQYF
DNA: TGTGCCAGCCGTTTTTTTGGGGCGGAAGAGCAGTACTTC
V: TRBV27
length: 13
size: .
D: .
J: TRBJ2-7

CDR3: CASSQDPGPNYGYTF
DNA: TGCGCCAGCAGCCAAGATCCCGGTCCTAACTATGGCTACACCTTC
V: TRBV4-1
length: 15
size: .
D: .
J: TRBJ1-2

CDR3: CASSLAPGVDTQYF
DNA: TGTGCCAGCAGCTTGGCCCCAGGGGTAGATACGCAGTATTTT
V: TRBV5-8
length: 14
size: once
D: .
J: TRBJ2-3

CDR3: CARIGTENPNGPLHF
DNA: TGTGCCAGAATTGGGACGGAGAATCCTAATGGTCCCCTCCACTTT
V: TRBV19
length: 15
size: .
D: .
J: TRBJ1-6

CDR3: CASSDRVGGYTF
DNA: TGTGCCAGCAGTGACAGGGTGGGTGGCTACACCTTC
V: TRBV2
length: 12
size: .
D: .
J: TRBJ1-2

CDR3: CASSSRDGGYGYTF
DNA: TGTGCCAGCAGCTCCCGGGACGGCGGCTATGGCTACACCTTC
V: TRBV7-2
length: 14
size: .
D: .
J: TRBJ1-2

CDR3: CSVGQGSETQYF
DNA: TGCAGCGTTGGACAGGGGTCCGAGACCCAGTACTTC
V: TRBV29-1
length: 12
size: .
D: TRBD1
J: TRBJ2-5

CDR3: CASSSGTLAYEQYF
DNA: TGTGCCAGCTCTTCCGGGACGTTAGCCTACGAGCAGTACTTC
V: TRBV18
length: 14
size: .
D: .
J: TRBJ2-7

CDR3: CASSLLANTEAFF
DNA: TGTGCCAGCAGCCTCCTAGCGAACACTGAAGCTTTCTTT
V: TRBV5-5
length: 13
size: .
D: .
J: TRBJ1-1

CDR3: CASSTWGDRSTGELFF
DNA: TGTGCCAGCAGTACCTGGGGGGATCGTTCTACCGGGGAGCTGTTTTTT
V: TRBV6-2/TRBV6-3
length: 16
size: .
D: .
J: TRBJ2-2

CDR3: CASSPLGGAQHF
DNA: TGTGCCAGCAGTCCCCTCGGGGGGGCCCAGCATTTT
V: TRBV6-5
length: 12
size: .
D: .
J: TRBJ1-5

CDR3: CASSQDDLLAPSEAFF
DNA: TGTGCCAGCAGCCAAGATGACCTCCTAGCACCTTCTGAAGCTTTCTTT
V: TRBV3-1/TRBV3-2
length: 16
size: .
D: .
J: TRBJ1-1

CDR3: CASTAPGGNQPQHF
DNA: TGTGCCAGCACCGCCCCAGGGGGCAATCAGCCCCAGCATTTT
V: TRBV28
length: 14
size: .
D: .
J: TRBJ1-5

CDR3: CASSQPGSPQHF
DNA: TGTGCCAGCAGCCAGCCCGGTTCGCCCCAGCATTTT
V: TRBV3-1/TRBV3-2
length: 12
size: .
D: .
J: TRBJ1-5

CDR3: CASRETGASGNTIYF
DNA: TGTGCCAGCAGGGAGACAGGGGCGTCTGGAAACACCATATATTTT
V: TRBV6-5
length: 15
size: .
D: TRBD1
J: TRBJ1-3

CDR3: CATSATLQETQYF
DNA: TGTGCCACCAGCGCGACCCTGCAAGAGACCCAGTACTTC
V: TRBV15
length: 13
size: .
D: .
J: TRBJ2-5

CDR3: CASSLAQSSYEQYF
DNA: TGTGCCAGCAGCTTAGCACAGAGCTCCTACGAGCAGTACTTC
V: TRBV7-2
length: 14
size: once
D: .
J: TRBJ2-7

CDR3: CASSSKAGNNDYGYTF
DNA: TGTGCCAGCAGTTCAAAAGCAGGGAATAATGACTATGGCTACACCTTC
V: TRBV28
length: 16
size: once
D: .
J: TRBJ1-2

CDR3: CASSGREDQPQHF
DNA: TGTGCCAGCAGTGGTAGGGAAGATCAGCCCCAGCATTTT
V: TRBV2
length: 13
size: .
D: .
J: TRBJ1-5

CDR3: CASSLRGSGNEKLFF
DNA: TGTGCCAGCAGCTTGAGGGGAAGTGGTAATGAAAAACTGTTTTTT
V: TRBV5-4
length: 15
size: .
D: .
J: TRBJ1-4

CDR3: CASSTQGREGYGYTF
DNA: TGTGCCAGCAGCACTCAAGGGAGGGAAGGGTATGGCTACACCTTC
V: TRBV5-6
length: 15
size: .
D: .
J: TRBJ1-2

CDR3: CASSYSGSGSPLHF
DNA: TGTGCTAGCAGTTACTCGGGGTCAGGGTCACCCCTCCACTTT
V: TRBV6-5
length: 14
size: .
D: .
J: TRBJ1-6

CDR3: CASSRQGGEAFF
DNA: TGTGCCAGCAGCCGACAGGGAGGTGAAGCTTTCTTT
V: TRBV3-1/TRBV3-2
length: 12
size: .
D: TRBD1
J: TRBJ1-1

CDR3: CASSTGTLSYNEQFF
DNA: TGTGCCAGCAGCACCGGGACACTTTCCTACAATGAGCAGTTCTTC
V: TRBV7-3
length: 15
size: .
D: .
J: TRBJ2-1

CDR3: CASSLESWGQYF
DNA: TGTGCCAGCAGCTTAGAGTCCTGGGGGCAGTACTTC
V: TRBV7-9
length: 12
size: .
D: .
J: TRBJ2-7

CDR3: CASNRDRGSGNTIYF
DNA: TGTGCCAGCAACAGAGACAGAGGCTCTGGAAACACCATATATTTT
V: TRBV6-5
length: 15
size: .
D: .
J: TRBJ1-3

CDR3: CASSLVGVGEQYF
DNA: TGTGCCAGCAGCTTAGTGGGGGTAGGTGAGCAGTACTTC
V: TRBV7-9
length: 13
size: .
D: .
J: TRBJ2-7

CDR3: CASSLNLGNTIYF
DNA: TGTGCCAGCAGCCTTAATCTAGGAAACACCATATATTTT
V: TRBV11-2
length: 13
size: .
D: .
J: TRBJ1-3

CDR3: CASSLSDYEQYF
DNA: TGTGCCAGCAGTTTATCGGACTACGAGCAGTACTTC
V: TRBV28
length: 12
size: .
D: .
J: TRBJ2-7

CDR3: CASSRTAYNEQFF
DNA: TGTGCCAGCAGCCGGACAGCCTACAATGAGCAGTTCTTC
V: TRBV7-3
length: 13
size: .
D: .
J: TRBJ2-1

CDR3: CATSDLICLAGGTDTQYF
DNA: TGTGCCACCAGTGATTTGATCTGTTTAGCGGGGGGCACAGATACGCAGTATTTT
V: TRBV24-1
length: 18
size: .
D: TRBD2
J: TRBJ2-3

CDR3: CASRKQGTETQYF
DNA: TGTGCCAGCAGGAAACAGGGGACAGAGACCCAGTACTTC
V: TRBV6-5
length: 13
size: .
D: TRBD1
J: TRBJ2-5

CDR3: CASTIGTTYGYTF
DNA: TGTGCCAGCACCATCGGGACAACCTATGGCTACACCTTC
V: TRBV7-9
length: 13
size: .
D: .
J: TRBJ1-2

CDR3: CATSDSASGGAYEQFF
DNA: TGTGCCACCAGTGATTCCGCTAGCGGGGGGGCGTATGAGCAGTTCTTC
V: TRBV24-1
length: 16
size: .
D: TRBD2
J: TRBJ2-1

CDR3: CAALGGGPYTEAFF
DNA: TGTGCCGCCCTAGGTGGGGGGCCGTACACTGAAGCTTTCTTT
V: TRBV10-3
length: 14
size: .
D: .
J: TRBJ1-1

CDR3: CASSLGQSSYNEQFF
DNA: TGTGCCAGCAGCTTGGGCCAGAGCTCCTACAATGAGCAGTTCTTC
V: TRBV5-6
length: 15
size: once
D: .
J: TRBJ2-1

CDR3: CASSYSTGYNSPLHF
DNA: TGTGCCAGCAGTTACTCGACAGGTTATAATTCACCCCTCCACTTT
V: TRBV6-5
length: 15
size: .
D: .
J: TRBJ1-6

CDR3: CASSTSSGGWREQFF
DNA: TGTGCCAGCAGCACTTCTAGCGGGGGTTGGCGTGAGCAGTTCTTC
V: TRBV11-2
length: 15
size: .
D: TRBD2
J: TRBJ2-1

CDR3: CSVEDLSRQYF
DNA: TGCAGCGTTGAAGATCTCTCCCGGCAGTACTTC
V: TRBV29-1
length: 11
size: .
D: .
J: TRBJ2-7

CDR3: CAISDGRVNSPLHF
DNA: TGTGCCATCAGTGATGGTAGGGTTAATTCACCCCTCCACTTT
V: TRBV10-3
length: 14
size: .
D: .
J: TRBJ1-6

CDR3: CASSYGRTQETQYF
DNA: TGTGCCAGCAGCTATGGCCGAACTCAAGAGACCCAGTACTTC
V: TRBV7-2
length: 14
size: .
D: .
J: TRBJ2-5

CDR3: CSVGVETQYF
DNA: TGCAGTGTGGGGGTGGAGACCCAGTACTTC
V: TRBV20-1
length: 10
size: .
D: .
J: TRBJ2-5

CDR3: CASSQVTSGGEGALDF
DNA: TGTGCCAGCAGCCAAGTGACTAGCGGGGGGGAGGGAGCTCTGGATTTT
V: TRBV4-2
length: 16
size: .
D: TRBD2
J: TRBJ2-3

CDR3: CASSQDLGTINTDTQYF
DNA: TGCGCCAGCAGCCAAGATCTCGGGACTATAAACACAGATACGCAGTATTTT
V: TRBV4-3
length: 17
size: .
D: TRBD2
J: TRBJ2-3

CDR3: CASSQESGGLETQYF
DNA: TGTGCCAGCAGCCAAGAGTCGGGGGGGTTGGAGACCCAGTACTTC
V: TRBV4-2
length: 15
size: .
D: TRBD2
J: TRBJ2-5